The source of this T cell receptor (beta chain) is a study of blood T cells in healthy people across ages. This clonotype is a singleton in its sample. The use of a sample-barcoded 5' primer and a J-beta primer mix characterized a second PCR of roughly 6 to 11 cycles. Using its own MiXCR run on the 5' RACE reads, TCRdb lists one record per CDR3 protein. Among 550,000 to 750,000 distinct CDR3 sequences listed, under 25% were seen once. The V end lost 2 bases, the J end lost 4 bases, and 14 bases lay between the germline ends. CDR3 size: 15 residues. CDR1 is MNHEY and CDR2 is SVGAGI in the germline V gene.

Material: blood. V usage is TRBV6-5 and J usage is TRBJ1-1; D might be TRBD1 (6 bases). This sequence originates from a man between 65 and 85 years old in good health. Here the CDR3 reads CASSYLQGGSTEAFF. The CDR3 DNA reads TGTGCCAGCAGTTACCTACAGGGCGGGAGCACTGAAGCTTTCTTT.